Below are 17 T cell receptor beta chains sequenced from a single sample in a study of identical twins' blood T cells. TCRdb ran MiXCR on the 5' RACE reads and lists one entry per CDR3 protein. This repertoire shows hundreds of thousands of distinct CDR3 sequences, roughly 31% found once; its top ten account for roughly 5.5%. Input material: PBMCs. All receptors come from a woman aged 18-55 years in good health.

Only one count was recorded for this clonotype. This may be a read error: a much more frequent sequence differs by one nucleotide. The chain employs TRBV4-1 and TRBJ2-1, with D uncertain. Germline V gene data show CDR1 as MGHRA and CDR2 as YSYEKL. CDR3 length: 15 residues. The CDR3 DNA reads TGCGCCAGCAGCCATTGGGTAGAAAAGCTCCATGATCAGTTCTTC. Protein product: CASSHWVEKLHDQFF.

This clonotype appeared a few times. The chain links TRBV4-1 to TRBJ2-3, with 7 bases identical to TRBD2. CDR3 length equals 16 residues. Unmatched junction bases numbered 6, after V lost 1 base and J lost 2 bases. Germline assignment: CDR1 MGHRA and CDR2 YSYEKL. The CDR3 loop reads CASSQAGTTITDTQYF. CDR3 DNA sequence: TGCGCCAGCAGCCAAGCCGGGACTACGATCACAGATACGCAGTATTTT.

A few counts support this clonotype. As DNA, the CDR3 is TGTGCCAGCAGCCACCGTCCAAGCAATCAGCCCCAGCATTTT. This encodes CASSHRPSNQPQHF. The rearrangement links TRBV3-1 to TRBJ1-5, with unresolved D. Between the trimmed V and J ends, which lost 3 bases and 1 base, there was a span of 7 bases. This CDR3 is 14 amino acids long. Germline assignment: CDR1 LGHDT and CDR2 YNNKEL (reference sequence).

The table lists this clonotype with many counts. The chain joins TRBV6-6 to TRBJ2-3; D gene ambiguous. The CDR3 length is 11 residues. Deletions cut 7 bases from V and 2 bases from J, with 4 bases between. The germline CDR1 and CDR2 sequences are MNHNY and SVGAGI (reference sequence). The CDR3 sequence: CASTNTDTQYF. The CDR3 nucleotides read TGTGCCAGCACTAACACAGATACGCAGTATTTT.

This clonotype was counted only a few times. The chain joins TRBV7-3 to TRBJ2-1, with D unclear. This CDR3 spans 13 amino acids. V lost 2 bases, J lost 7 bases, and 9 bases lay in between. CDR1 is SGHTA and CDR2 is FQGTGA in the germline V gene. The CDR3 DNA reads TGTGCCAGCAGCTTATTTCTAAATAATGAGCAGTTCTTC. It translates to CASSLFLNNEQFF.

V and J are TRBV29-1 and TRBJ1-1, with D uncertain. Trimming removed 5 bases from V and 1 base from J, with 11 bases in between. CDR3 length equals 13 residues. Germline CDR1 is SQVTM and CDR2 is ANQGSEA. CDR3 nucleotide sequence: TGCAGCGTTCGAGGACTCAAGAACACTGAAGCTTTCTTT. This codes for CSVRGLKNTEAFF.

The chain uses TRBV29-1 and TRBJ1-1, with 9 nucleotides matching TRBD1. After removal of 4 bases from V and 3 bases from J, the junction contained 3 bases not matched to a gene. Germline CDR1 SQVTM, CDR2 ANQGSEA. CDR3 length equals 13 residues. The CDR3 loop reads CSVVGDRDTEAFF. Written as DNA, the CDR3 is TGCAGCGTTGTTGGGGACAGGGACACTGAAGCTTTCTTT.

The chain combines TRBV7-8 with TRBJ2-1; tentatively, D is TRBD1 (5 bases). With 2 bases removed from V and 2 bases from J, the gap between germline ends came to 16 bases. This CDR3 is built from 17 residues. Per the germline V gene, CDR1 is SGHVS and CDR2 is FQNEAQ. CDR3 protein: CASSLPYRRSPYNEQFF. DNA of the CDR3: TGTGCCAGCAGCTTACCCTACAGGAGATCCCCCTACAATGAGCAGTTCTTC. Looking up the rest from reference TRBV7-8 and TRBJ2-1 gives the full variable domain: GAGVSQSPRYKVAKRGQDVALRCDPISGHVSLFWYQQALGQGPEFLTYFQNEAQLDKSGLPSDRFFAERPEGSVSTLKIQRTQQEDSAVYLCASSLPYRRSPYNEQFFGPGTRLTVL.

Turning to this clonotype: This may be a read error, as it is one base from a much larger clone. The chain is built from TRBV29-1 and TRBJ1-2, with 8 bases lining up with TRBD1. The germline V gene encodes CDR1 SQVTM and CDR2 ANQGSEA. The CDR3 sequence is 12 residues long. V dropped 2 bases and J dropped 11; count of bases not matched to a gene: 7. The CDR3 DNA reads as TGCAGCGTTGAACGGGACAGGTGGATTTACACCTTC. This codes for CSVERDRWIYTF.

The chain uses TRBV27 and TRBJ1-2; D is unresolved. V was shortened by 5 bases and J by 3 bases, with 16 bases between the two germline ends. Germline V CDR1 and CDR2: MNHEY, SMNVEV (reference sequence). The CDR3 has 15 amino acids. The CDR3 sequence is CASSPGTAVYYGYTF. The CDR3 DNA sequence: TGTGCCAGCAGTCCTGGCACAGCCGTGTACTATGGCTACACCTTC.

This chain joins TRBV20-1 and TRBJ1-1; no clear D gene. The length of the CDR3 is 14 residues. Germline-derived CDR1 and CDR2 are DFQATT and SNEGSKA (reference sequence). V gave up 3 bases and J gave up 3 bases, with 14 bases separating them. CDR3 sequence reads: CSASVASRYTEAFF. DNA for the CDR3: TGCAGTGCTAGCGTAGCTTCGAGGTACACTGAAGCTTTCTTT.

This clonotype was counted only a few times. The rearrangement joins TRBV9 to TRBJ1-2; D might be TRBD1 (5 bases). CDR3 size: 14 residues. Germline CDR1 and CDR2: SGDLS and YYNGEE. V was trimmed by 3 bases and J by 6 bases, leaving 15 bases between them. CDR3 residues: CASSEFGDPDGYTF. CDR3 in DNA: TGTGCCAGCAGCGAATTCGGGGACCCGGATGGCTACACCTTC.

The rearrangement joins TRBV2 to TRBJ2-1; 7 nucleotides line up with TRBD1. Germline assignment: CDR1 SNHLY and CDR2 FYNNEI. J lost 0 bases, V lost 4 bases, and 9 bases had no gene match. This CDR3 comprises 17 residues. The CDR3 DNA follows: TGTGCCAGCAGTGCCTACAGGGGCCCAAGCTCCTACAATGAGCAGTTCTTC. Translated: CASSAYRGPSSYNEQFF.

Comments on this clonotype: With a much larger clone just one base away, this may be a read error. The chain employs TRBV20-1 and TRBJ1-2; D might be TRBD1 (5 bases). CDR3 length: 14 residues. With 8 bases removed from V and 2 bases from J, the gap between germline ends came to 18 bases. The germline V gene encodes CDR1 DFQATT and CDR2 SNEGSKA (reference sequence). The CDR3 nucleotides read TGCAGTACTAAAGCCGGGACGGTAAACTATGGCTACACCTTC. Residues: CSTKAGTVNYGYTF.

This chain connects TRBV20-1 to TRBJ2-1, with a weak D call TRBD2 (5 bases). V lost 0 bases and J lost 2, with 20 bases in between. CDR3 size: 18 residues. Germline V gene data show CDR1 as DFQATT and CDR2 as SNEGSKA (reference sequence). The DNA of the CDR3 is TGCAGTGCTAGAGATGTAATGCTAGCACAAAGAACCTACAATGAGCAGTTCTTC. Protein sequence: CSARDVMLAQRTYNEQFF.

This clonotype was recorded a few times. The chain uses TRBV7-7 and TRBJ2-2; D is unclear. V lost 6 bases, J lost 5 bases, and 10 bases lay in between. CDR1 is SSHAT, CDR2 FNYEAQ, per germline (reference sequence). This CDR3 comprises 13 residues. CDR3 loop: CASSLYATGELFF. DNA for the CDR3: TGTGCCAGCAGTTTGTATGCGACCGGGGAGCTGTTTTTT.

The chain couples TRBV7-3 to TRBJ1-1; TRBD1 might be the D (5 bases). V was cut by 1 base and J by 12 bases, with 15 bases left in between. The CDR3 spans 13 residues. Germline V gene lookup returns CDR1 SGHTA and CDR2 FQGTGA. The CDR3 here is CASSLKGSSVSFF. DNA for the CDR3: TGTGCCAGCAGCTTAAAGGGGTCCTCGGTGTCTTTCTTT.